This entry is about one T cell receptor beta chain. This specimen comes from a study of blood T cell repertoires in COVID-19. The overall study: The United States, Italy and Spain provided the acute and convalescent COVID-19 samples. Sources were T cells, B-cell-depleted T cells, or PBMCs; the material itself was cDNA or gDNA.

Per the authors' pipeline: Amplified reference gene primers provided the basis for estimating nucleated cell counts. The method was immunoSEQ multiplex PCR; TCRdb's version includes in-frame clones alone and lacks a portion of them. The V and J calls and clone size come from that table; D and trimming were worked out from the DNA. The data contain some 88,000 clones, about 76% of them seen just once; the ten biggest clones take up roughly 24%. The sequenced sample was peripheral blood. The receptor comes from a human donor in a cohort sampled during active COVID-19.

The CDR3 region is CASSLTGGAKAFF. CDR3 in DNA: TGTGCCAGCAGTTTGACAGGGGGCGCAAAAGCTTTCTTT. V gene TRBV27 combines with J gene TRBJ1-1; 10 nucleotides align to TRBD1. CDR1 is MNHEY, CDR2 SMNVEV, per germline (reference sequence). Trimming at V came to 3 bases and at J to 9 bases, leaving 4 bases not matched to a gene. This CDR3 has 13 residues.